Listed below are T cell receptor beta chains from one sample, sequenced in a study of blood T cell repertoires in COVID-19. The data were produced by immunoSEQ multiplex PCR, yet TCRdb's version contains in-frame clones alone and is incomplete. Counted here are 130,000 or so clones, 86% occurring once; the ten biggest clones make up 8.2%. Sequenced material: peripheral blood. Receptors were obtained from a woman in her fifties or sixties with acute or convalescent COVID-19. The CDR3 runs from the conserved cysteine through the conserved F or W. D genes are given only for firm matches. The listing skips clone size in some rows; elsewhere it reads once, few, many or a size class.

cdr3_length	v_call	d_call	j_call	clone_size	cdr3_nt	cdr3_aa
15	TRBV10-2	TRBD2	TRBJ2-3	.	TGCGCCAGCAGGCCCACTAGCGGGGGACCAGATACGCAGTATTTT	CASRPTSGGPDTQYF
15	TRBV21-1	.	TRBJ2-7	.	TGTGCCAGCAGCAAAGGACAGCTCCCCTCCTACGAGCAGTACTTC	CASSKGQLPSYEQYF
13	TRBV19	.	TRBJ1-1	.	TGTGCCAGACAGGACAGCCCGAACACTGAAGCTTTCTTT	CARQDSPNTEAFF
16	TRBV28	.	TRBJ1-3	.	TGTGCCAGCACCGCCGACAGTATAGTCTCTGGAAACACCATATATTTT	CASTADSIVSGNTIYF
14	TRBV7-2	.	TRBJ2-5	.	TGTGCCAGCAGCCAAATAGGGGGTGGGGAGACCCAGTACTTC	CASSQIGGGETQYF
16	TRBV4-1	TRBD1	TRBJ1-2	few	TGCGCCAGCAGCGGACGGGACAGGGCGGAGGGCTATGGCTACACCTTC	CASSGRDRAEGYGYTF
12	TRBV2	.	TRBJ2-3	.	TGTGCCAGCGGCCCGAGCACAGATACGCAGTATTTT	CASGPSTDTQYF
14	TRBV28	.	TRBJ2-4	.	TGTGCCAGCACCCAAGGGGGTACCAAAAACATTCAGTACTTC	CASTQGGTKNIQYF
17	TRBV28	.	TRBJ2-1	.	TGTGCCAGCAGTTTAGAACCGGGAACGAGCTCCTACAATGAGCAGTTCTTC	CASSLEPGTSSYNEQFF
18	TRBV24-1	.	TRBJ2-2	.	TGTGCCACCAGTGATTATGTGGGGCAGCCGACGAACACCGGGGAGCTGTTTTTT	CATSDYVGQPTNTGELFF
13	TRBV11-2	.	TRBJ2-1	.	TGTGCCAGCAGCTTAGGGCAGAACAATGAGCAGTTCTTC	CASSLGQNNEQFF
14	TRBV28	.	TRBJ1-6	.	TGTGCCAGCAGTCAAGGGGCCGGAGTGACACCCCTCCACTTT	CASSQGAGVTPLHF
14	TRBV27	TRBD1	TRBJ1-1	.	TGTGCCAGCAGTTCACAGGGGGGAAGGTCTGAAGCTTTCTTT	CASSSQGGRSEAFF
13	TRBV9	.	TRBJ2-7	.	TGTGCCAGCAGCGGGGCCGGACTAAGCGAGCAGTACTTC	CASSGAGLSEQYF
13	TRBV12-3/TRBV12-4	.	TRBJ1-6	once	TGTGCCAGCAGAGGACAGCTAAATTCACCCCTCCACTTT	CASRGQLNSPLHF
16	TRBV14	TRBD1	TRBJ2-1	.	TGTGCCAGCAGCCAGTCCCGGGGACAGGGATTTAATGAGCAGTTCTTC	CASSQSRGQGFNEQFF
15	TRBV12-5	TRBD1	TRBJ2-1	.	TGTGCTAGTGGTTTGGGGCAGGGGGCCTACAATGAGCAGTTCTTC	CASGLGQGAYNEQFF
15	TRBV14	TRBD1	TRBJ1-2	.	TGTGCCAGCAGCCACCCGGGACAGGGCGCATTTGGCTACACCTTC	CASSHPGQGAFGYTF
14	TRBV9	TRBD1	TRBJ1-1	.	TGTGCCAGCAGCGCTACAGTAGGGACAGCCCGAGCTTTCTTT	CASSATVGTARAFF